The entry below gives a single TCR beta chain sequence along with its context. This clone was seen only a few times. The antigen it recognizes is unknown. Base quality data are lacking; no much larger clone is found one base away. From each donor, a single peripheral blood sample of 95 to 150 mL on average was drawn into heparinised tubes. A BD FACSAria II and a panel including CD45RO, CCR7, CD25, CD127, CD95 and CD27 were used to sort naive, central memory, regulatory and stem cell-like memory CD4+ T cells. A purity above 95% was achieved for all sorted populations. PBMCs were separated immediately by Lymphoprep density gradient centrifugation and were stained directly, without being cultured. To minimize batch effects, samples were stained and sorted in pairs, one healthy donor with one patient per experiment. Looking up the germline V gene (reference sequence) yields CDR1 SEHNR and CDR2 FQNEAQ. Clipping removes 1 base from V and 4 bases from J, with 14 as the unmatched junction base count. The CDR3 holds 18 amino acids from the cysteine to the phenylalanine. The kept DNA is CDR3 alone, 54 bases in frame from the first base.

All of the isolated RNA was reverse transcribed with the High Capacity cDNA Reverse Transcription Kit, so expressed TCRB transcripts were sequenced. Naive, central memory and regulatory T cell samples underwent deep immunoSEQ sequencing, averaging about 3.57 million total reads per sample. Sorted cells were lysed in RLT buffer, and RNA was extracted using DNase-treated RNeasy Micro or Mini kits according to cell number. To prevent cross-contamination, each cell subset was processed individually, whereas patient and healthy donor samples were processed jointly. The immunoSEQ multiplex PCR was used to amplify TCRB sequences from cDNA, yielding 87-bp fragments that span the CDR3 region. Amplicons were sequenced on the Illumina HiSeq platform. The paper's data handling went like this. PCR bias was corrected computationally using synthetic template baselines, and reads within Hamming distance 2 were collapsed, with unmergeable singletons discarded. Reads were aligned against IMGT to assign V, D and J genes, CDR3 length and insertions or deletions at six rearrangement sites. Within each subset, clonotype counts were normalized to the number of sorted cells before true diversity and Gini coefficients were calculated with the tcR R package. Repertoire sharing was quantified using the overlap coefficient calculated on TCRB nucleotide sequences. As a proxy for the pre-selection repertoire, out-of-frame TCRB sequences from naive cells were analyzed. The clones in this table, taken by TCRdb from immuneACCESS, are in-frame only. Not every clone is retained; where verified, under half of the shortfall comes from an unresolved V gene, and the cause of the rest is unknown. V, J and clone size derive from that table, while D and trimming were established from the DNA sequence. Across this sample there are under 400,000 clones, with roughly a fifth seen only once. The biggest ten clones account for around 0.045% of the sample.

The source of the sample is a study of beta chain features in type 1 diabetes (dated by TCRdb to 2016 to 2019). General notes on the study: Mean age, gender distribution, total cell number and subset yield were not different between patients and healthy donors. A total of around 110,000,000 sorted cells were examined across all samples, and RNA yield correlated strongly with the number of cells per subset. The study compared TCRB repertoires of sorted circulating CD4+ T cell subsets between recently diagnosed type 1 diabetes patients and matched healthy donors. Naive and central memory subsets were obtained from all 28 donors, but regulatory and stem cell-like memory subsets were isolated from only 8 patients and roughly 8 healthy donors.

The study at large found these results: Because cDNA rather than genomic DNA was sequenced, highly expressing activated cells could have been over-represented, although no difference in activation and CD3 levels was found between groups. Because small numbers of individuals were included in the HLA sub-analyses, any influence of HLA type on TCRB rearrangement was left unresolved. PCR may preferentially amplify shorter templates, but because patient and control samples were amplified and corrected together, any resulting skew would affect both groups equally. In all four CD4+ subsets, TCRB CDR3 length was moderately but significantly shorter in type 1 diabetes patients. Naive, central memory and regulatory TCRB repertoires appeared to be more similar among patients than among healthy donors. At VDJ recombination sites, patients with type 1 diabetes made fewer insertions and deleted more nucleotides, a pattern implying thymic rearrangement abnormalities.

The TCR was taken from a woman younger than 30 in good health. The sample comprised naive CD4+ T cells from blood. The cell subset or site label, read with the paper, signifies: true naive CD4+ T cells. This sequence uses TRBV7-9 and TRBJ2-5; a stretch of 8 junction bases matches TRBD2. The nucleotide sequence reads TGTGCCAGCAGCTTAGGACGCCTAGCGGGCTCCAAGGGAGAGACCCAGTACTTC. Translated, it reads CASSLGRLAGSKGETQYF.